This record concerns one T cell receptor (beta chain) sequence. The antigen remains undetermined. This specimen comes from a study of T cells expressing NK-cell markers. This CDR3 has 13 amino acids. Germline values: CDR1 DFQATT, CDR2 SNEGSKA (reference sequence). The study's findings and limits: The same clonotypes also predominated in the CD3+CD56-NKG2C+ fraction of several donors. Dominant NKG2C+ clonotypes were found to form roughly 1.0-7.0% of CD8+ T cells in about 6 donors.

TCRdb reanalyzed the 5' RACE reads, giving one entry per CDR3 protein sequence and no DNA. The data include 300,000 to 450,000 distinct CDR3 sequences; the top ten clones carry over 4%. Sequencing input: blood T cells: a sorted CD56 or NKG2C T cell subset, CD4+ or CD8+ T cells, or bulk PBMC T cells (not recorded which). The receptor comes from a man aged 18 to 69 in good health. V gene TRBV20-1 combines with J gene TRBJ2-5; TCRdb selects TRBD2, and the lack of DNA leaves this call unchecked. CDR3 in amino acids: CSARSSPQETQYF.